A selection of T cell receptor beta chains follows, all from one sample in a study of beta chain features in type 1 diabetes. Repertoires were generated with immunoSEQ multiplex PCR, while TCRdb's copy carries only in-frame clones and drops some. The table has about 270,000 clones, roughly 13% seen once. Material for sequencing was naive CD4+ T cells from blood. All receptors come from a woman between 40 and 55 years old in good health. The CDR3 runs from the conserved cysteine through the conserved F or W. Each record gives: clone size, V gene, D gene, J gene, CDR3 protein, CDR3 DNA. The D gene is left open where the match is weak. Clone size, where shown, is once, few, many, or a class for clones that have expanded.

>few|TRBV5-1|-|TRBJ1-2
CASSTSGVPTF
TGCGCCAGCAGCACATCCGGGGTACCCACCTTC
>-|TRBV10-3|TRBD1|TRBJ2-3
CAISEGQGGTQYF
TGTGCCATCAGTGAGGGACAGGGAGGCACGCAGTATTTT
>few|TRBV10-2|TRBD2|TRBJ2-3
CASTPSGGAPDTQYF
TGCGCCAGCACCCCCTCCGGGGGGGCCCCAGATACGCAGTATTTT
>once|TRBV6-6|-|TRBJ1-2
CASSPLYGYTF
TGTGCCAGCAGTCCCCTTTATGGCTACACCTTC
>-|TRBV15|-|TRBJ2-7
CATSRGGVAYEQYF
TGTGCCACCAGCAGAGGGGGGGTGGCCTACGAGCAGTACTTC
>-|TRBV5-1|-|TRBJ1-1
CASSLAGNTEAFF
TGCGCCAGCAGCTTGGCAGGGAACACTGAAGCTTTCTTT
>few|TRBV5-1|TRBD1|TRBJ1-1
CASRGQLNTEAFF
TGCGCCAGCAGGGGACAGTTGAACACTGAAGCTTTCTTT
>-|TRBV18|TRBD2|TRBJ2-1
CASSPGGGGANNEQFF
TGTGCCAGCTCACCCGGCGGCGGGGGGGCCAACAATGAGCAGTTCTTC
>few|TRBV19|-|TRBJ1-1
CASSIDGRMNTEAFF
TGTGCCAGTAGTATAGACGGCAGGATGAACACTGAAGCTTTCTTT
>few|TRBV4-1|-|TRBJ2-3
CASSQVTGGASTDTQYF
TGCGCCAGCAGCCAAGTTACAGGCGGAGCTAGCACAGATACGCAGTATTTT
>-|TRBV10-2|TRBD2|TRBJ2-7
CASSGASGEVEQYF
TGCGCCAGCAGTGGGGCTAGCGGGGAGGTCGAGCAGTACTTC
>-|TRBV6-5|-|TRBJ2-1
CASRKRLAYEQFF
TGTGCCAGCAGAAAGCGGCTAGCGTATGAGCAGTTCTTC
>few|TRBV5-1|-|TRBJ2-3
CASSPDLDTQYF
TGCGCCAGCAGCCCAGACTTGGATACGCAGTATTTT
>-|TRBV18|TRBD1|TRBJ2-2
CASSLGTATGELFF
TGTGCCAGCTCACTCGGGACAGCAACCGGGGAGCTGTTTTTT
>few|TRBV9|-|TRBJ2-5
CASSVGGWGQETQYF
TGTGCCAGCAGCGTCGGAGGGTGGGGCCAGGAGACCCAGTACTTC
>-|TRBV10-3|TRBD1|TRBJ1-5
CAISPDRFGNQPQHF
TGTGCCATCAGTCCGGACAGGTTTGGCAATCAGCCCCAGCATTTT
>-|TRBV5-1|TRBD1|TRBJ2-3
CASSDPGQGKDTQYF
TGCGCCAGCAGCGACCCGGGACAGGGGAAAGATACGCAGTATTTT
>-|TRBV18|-|TRBJ1-2
CASSPDRSYGYTF
TGTGCCAGCTCACCTGACCGGAGTTATGGCTACACCTTC
>-|TRBV7-6|TRBD1|TRBJ2-7
CASSLDRVTYEQYF
TGTGCCAGCAGCCTCGACAGGGTCACCTACGAGCAGTACTTC
>-|TRBV18|TRBD1|TRBJ1-1
CASSPDRDTEAFF
TGTGCCAGCTCACCGGACAGGGACACTGAAGCTTTCTTT
>few|TRBV19|-|TRBJ2-5
CASSKNRGGAETQYF
TGTGCCAGTAGCAAAAATCGAGGGGGTGCGGAGACCCAGTACTTC
>few|TRBV7-4|TRBD1|TRBJ1-5
CASSLAGQVGSWQPQHF
TGTGCCAGCAGCTTAGCGGGACAGGTTGGATCGTGGCAGCCCCAGCATTTT
>-|TRBV14|-|TRBJ1-2
CASSQGAKGYTF
TGTGCCAGCAGCCAGGGGGCTAAAGGCTACACCTTC
>-|TRBV19|-|TRBJ2-3
CASSIDIGGPRDTQYF
TGTGCCAGTAGTATAGATATCGGCGGTCCTCGGGATACGCAGTATTTT
>few|TRBV5-4|TRBD1|TRBJ1-2
CASSVPGQRNPSRGYGYTF
TGTGCCAGCAGCGTGCCGGGACAGCGGAATCCCTCTAGAGGGTATGGCTACACCTTC
>-|TRBV6-5|TRBD1|TRBJ1-1
CASSLDRGKDTEAFF
TGTGCCAGCAGTTTGGACAGGGGAAAGGACACTGAAGCTTTCTTT